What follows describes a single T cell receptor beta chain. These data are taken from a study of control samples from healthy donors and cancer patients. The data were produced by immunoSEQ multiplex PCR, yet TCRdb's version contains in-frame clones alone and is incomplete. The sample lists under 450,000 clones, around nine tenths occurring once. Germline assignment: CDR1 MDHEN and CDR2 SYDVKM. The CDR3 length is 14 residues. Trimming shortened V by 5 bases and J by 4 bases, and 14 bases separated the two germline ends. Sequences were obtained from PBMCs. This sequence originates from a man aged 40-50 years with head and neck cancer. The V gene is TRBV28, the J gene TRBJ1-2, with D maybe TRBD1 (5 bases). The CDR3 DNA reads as TGTGCCAGCAGTCTATCGGGACTCCGCTATGGCTACACCTTC. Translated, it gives CASSLSGLRYGYTF.